These T cell receptor beta chains were read from a single sample in a study of response to subunit inactivated influenza vaccine. TCRdb reanalysed the RT-PCR reads using MiXCR and keeps one entry per CDR3 protein. The table has hundreds of thousands of distinct CDR3 sequences, 11% to 15% seen once. The sequencing here drew on PBMCs from blood, taken around 14 days before vaccination. These receptors all stem from a man aged 50 to 60 who received an inactivated influenza vaccine. CDR3s include the opening cysteine and the closing phenylalanine or tryptophan. Each record gives: V gene, CDR3 protein.

TRBV20-1	CSALNRGASSYNEQFF
TRBV20-1	CSAKTYEQFF
TRBV6-7	CASSYRDVGVGHEQYF
TRBV29-1	CSVGTGNEQYF
TRBV14	CASSYRSHEQYF
TRBV29-1	CSGGQGHTEAFF
TRBV12-3/TRBV12-4	CASSLSRYTDTQYF
TRBV2	CASSLDSTSGETQYF
TRBV6-5	CASSYLAGLAEETQYF
TRBV20-1	CSARGPGMAGGLGEQYF
TRBV6-1	CASARGWGQITGELFF
TRBV4-1	CASSQDEREGPNSGANVLTF
TRBV12-3/TRBV12-4	CASTFWGDGELFF
TRBV12-3/TRBV12-4	CASRSGQGGVTEAFF
TRBV7-2	CASSLGGGQIYEQYF
TRBV19	CASSSGDTDTQYF
TRBV6-1	CASSAGTGGGHEQYF
TRBV27	CASKPSGSIHEQYF
TRBV5-5	CASSGFLTEAFF
TRBV3-1	CASSQVDGNEQYF
TRBV7-7	CASSKGTGRKETHYF
TRBV20-1	CSAKRGSTPTGELFF
TRBV20-1	CSAREISTASTDTQYF
TRBV5-6	CASSLDPTTDTQYF
TRBV20-1	CSATPGQGYQETQYF
TRBV7-6	CASSLEVGQYGYTF
TRBV2	CASKSETGKETQYF